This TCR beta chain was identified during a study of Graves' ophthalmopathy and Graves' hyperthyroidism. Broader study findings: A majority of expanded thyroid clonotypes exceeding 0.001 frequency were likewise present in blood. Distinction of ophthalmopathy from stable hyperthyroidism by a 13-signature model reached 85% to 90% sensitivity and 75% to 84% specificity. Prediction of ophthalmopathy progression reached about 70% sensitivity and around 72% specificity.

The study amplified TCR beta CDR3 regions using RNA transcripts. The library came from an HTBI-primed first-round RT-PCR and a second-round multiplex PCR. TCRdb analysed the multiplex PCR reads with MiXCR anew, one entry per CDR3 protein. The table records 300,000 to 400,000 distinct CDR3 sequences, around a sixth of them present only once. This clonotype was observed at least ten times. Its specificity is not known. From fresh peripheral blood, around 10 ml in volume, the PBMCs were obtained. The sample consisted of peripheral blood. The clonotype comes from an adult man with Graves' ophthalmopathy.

CDR3 coding DNA: TGTGCCAGCAGTCCCCCCTTGCATTCAGCGGGGACCCAGTACTTC. The encoded protein is CASSPPLHSAGTQYF. The chain employs TRBV12-3 or TRBV12-4 and TRBJ2-5; D possibly corresponds to TRBD2 (6 bases). The CDR3 has 15 amino acids. V lost 5 bases, J lost 7 bases, and 20 bases lay in between.